This TCR beta chain was sequenced for a study of cytomegalovirus exposure and HLA in healthy donors (dated by TCRdb to about 2017). In terms of the full investigation: A later analysis indicated that the 130 or so validation repertoires were generated on the platform also employed for the 650 to 850 repertoires of the first cohort. The study aimed to test whether signatures of past pathogen exposure could be identified by cataloging public T cell receptors. High-throughput TCR immunosequencing, statistical association of individual TCRs with disease status, and machine learning were combined to predict cytomegalovirus infection status. Along with the approximately 650-subject first cohort, a separate validation cohort of 120 different subjects was used.

Comments on this clone: Its specific antigen is unknown. Per-nucleotide qualities are absent, and no much larger clonotype sits a single base away.

What the authors observed across the whole study: Most TCR sequences were observed very rarely across donors, whereas some public TCRs were present in many individuals. A total of around 150 TCR beta chains were listed by the study as associated with cytomegalovirus. The authors suggested that the approach could potentially be extended to other disease states and immunological phenotypes. Subsequent analysis determined that TCRs grouped into clusters in the first cohort also showed a tendency toward co-occurrence across the roughly 110 validation repertoires, and 94% of cluster scores exceeded 0. A later analysis had no HLA typing for the validation cohort, so co-occurrence there was scored across all 130 or so repertoires. The classifier was reported to diagnose cytomegalovirus status with high specificity and sensitivity in both the original cohort and the validation cohort. A few of the identified cytomegalovirus-associated TCR beta chains were confirmed in vitro to be specific for cytomegalovirus antigens.

Via the germline V gene, CDR1 is MNHNS and CDR2 SASEGT. Ends trimmed: V by 7 bases, J by 4 bases; bases unmatched to a gene: 3. Spanning cysteine to phenylalanine, the CDR3 consists of 12 amino acids. Of all the DNA, just the CDR3 is kept, 36 bases in frame from base 1. The method was the immunoSEQ multiplex PCR assay. The original pipeline was this. To diagnose cytomegalovirus status from the catalog of TCR beta chain sequences, a statistical classification framework was built. In its TCRdb copy, this immuneACCESS table keeps in-frame sequences only and misses some clones. Where compared with another copy, unresolved V genes explain less than half of these, and the others have no known cause. Clone size and V and J calls were adopted from that table, with D and trimming inferred from the DNA. The sample table holds over 200,000 clones, of which almost 90% were seen once. The ten largest clones take up around 3% of the sample.

The donors were included in the validation cohort of roughly 130 subjects, a group kept apart from the approximately 700-subject first cohort. The clonotype comes from a woman under 30 in good health and CMV-seronegative. The V and J genes are TRBV6-1 and TRBJ2-5, with TRBD2 matching 7 junction bases. The specimen was PBMCs. The bases are TGTGCCAGCACAGCGGGGCTAGAGACCCAGTACTTC. This gives the protein CASTAGLETQYF.